This passage covers 6 T cell receptor beta chains from one sample sequenced in a study of post-analysis software for immune sequencing data. Unique molecular identifiers were built into the TCR beta cDNA libraries. TCRdb used MiXCR to reprocess the PCR reads, holding one entry per CDR3 protein. The sample contains about 770,000 distinct CDR3 sequences, 40% to 55% of which appear only once. Broader study findings: A few TRBV segments, TRBV5-6, TRBV5-1 and TRBV20-1 among them, were found more frequent in patients than controls.

These receptors' antigens are unknown. The sample comprised blood. The origin of the receptors is a girl aged 10-17 years with multiple sclerosis.

This chain uses TRBV28 with TRBJ2-7; maybe TRBD1 (6 bases). The V gene lost 8 bases and the J gene lost 2 bases, with 16 bases spanning the gap. The germline gives CDR1 MDHEN, CDR2 SYDVKM. This CDR3 has 14 amino acids. The CDR3 nucleotides read TGTGCCAGCGGAGATCAGGGGAACGCCTACGAGCAGTACTTC. Its protein product is CASGDQGNAYEQYF.

The chain links TRBV5-1 to TRBJ2-5; D unresolved. The CDR3 loop spans 14 amino acids. Germline V gene sequence: CDR1 SGHRS, CDR2 YFSETQ. Trimming removed 3 bases at V and 3 bases at J, with 12 bases between. The DNA for the CDR3 is TGCGCCAGCAGCTCCTTACTGATAAAAGAGACCCAGTACTTC. Protein product: CASSSLLIKETQYF.

The J gene is TRBJ2-2, the V gene TRBV28, with 14 bases matching TRBD2. Germline values: CDR1 MDHEN, CDR2 SYDVKM. This CDR3 is built from 18 residues. V was clipped by 3 bases and J by 0 bases; unmatched bases: 3. CDR3 sequence: CASSFGLAGGPNTGELFF. The CDR3 DNA is TGTGCCAGCAGTTTCGGACTAGCGGGAGGCCCGAACACCGGGGAGCTGTTTTTT.

This clonotype was seen only a few times. The V and J genes are TRBV19 and TRBJ1-2; a weak D match, TRBD1 (6 bases). Germline V gene data show CDR1 as LNHDA and CDR2 as SQIVND (reference sequence). This CDR3 spans 14 amino acids. V dropped 5 bases and J dropped 5 bases, with 15 bases sitting between them. CDR3 protein: CASSPAGAQYGYTF. The CDR3 region has the DNA TGTGCCAGTAGTCCCGCGGGGGCGCAGTATGGCTACACCTTC.

J is TRBJ1-1 and V is TRBV27; D remains ambiguous. This CDR3 is built from 13 residues. Trimming shortened V by 4 bases and J by 3 bases, and 9 bases separated the two germline ends. Germline lookup yields CDR1 MNHEY and CDR2 SMNVEV (reference sequence). The CDR3 sequence: CASSSALYTEAFF. In DNA form, the CDR3 reads TGTGCCAGCAGTTCGGCCCTTTACACTGAAGCTTTCTTT.

This clonotype occurred a few times. This chain connects TRBV9 to TRBJ1-2; 7 nucleotides agree with TRBD1. There are 14 residues in the CDR3. V lost 3 bases and J lost 2; bases outside the gene matches: 4. Germline-derived CDR1 and CDR2 are SGDLS and YYNGEE. CDR3 nucleotide sequence: TGTGCCAGCAGCGGGGACAGAAAGAACTATGGCTACACCTTC. Translating gives CASSGDRKNYGYTF.